This is a list of T cell receptor beta chains from one sample in a study of identical twins. One entry per CDR3 protein, called by TCRdb with MiXCR from the 5' RACE reads. The sample holds some 1,600,000 distinct CDR3 sequences, about 31% seen once. The sequenced sample consisted of cord blood. The receptors were sampled from a newborn girl in good health. The CDR3 runs from the conserved cysteine through the conserved F or W. The order of the fields is D gene, clone size, V gene, J gene, CDR3 DNA, CDR3 protein. The D gene is left open where the match is weak. Expanded clones get a size class; other rows say once, few or many, or leave the size out.

d_gene: -; abundance: few; v_gene: TRBV3-1; j_gene: TRBJ2-1; CDR3nt: TGTGCCAGCAGCCAATTGGGGGAGACCCAGTTCTTC; CDR3aa: CASSQLGETQFF
d_gene: -; abundance: -; v_gene: TRBV12-3/TRBV12-4; j_gene: TRBJ2-6; CDR3nt: TGTGCCAGCAGTGCGGGGGCGACTGGGGCCAACGTCCTGACTTTC; CDR3aa: CASSAGATGANVLTF
d_gene: -; abundance: few; v_gene: TRBV12-3/TRBV12-4; j_gene: TRBJ1-4; CDR3nt: TGTGCCGGCAGTTTAACGAAGGGCGGGGAAAAACTGTTTTTT; CDR3aa: CAGSLTKGGEKLFF
d_gene: TRBD2; abundance: -; v_gene: TRBV10-3; j_gene: TRBJ2-1; CDR3nt: TGTGCCATCAGTGAGACAACTAGCGGATACAATGAGCAGTTCTTC; CDR3aa: CAISETTSGYNEQFF
d_gene: TRBD2; abundance: few; v_gene: TRBV20-1; j_gene: TRBJ2-7; CDR3nt: TGCAGTGCTCCCCACGGGAGGGGTAGCGGGAGGAACGAGCAGTACTTC; CDR3aa: CSAPHGRGSGRNEQYF
d_gene: -; abundance: -; v_gene: TRBV5-6; j_gene: TRBJ1-5; CDR3nt: TGTGCCAGCAGCCCCTTTGGAGAGCCCAATCAGCCCCAGCATTTT; CDR3aa: CASSPFGEPNQPQHF
d_gene: -; abundance: -; v_gene: TRBV10-3; j_gene: TRBJ1-5; CDR3nt: TGTGCCATCAGTGAAACAGCCCGAGGGAGCAATCAGCCCCAGCATTTT; CDR3aa: CAISETARGSNQPQHF
d_gene: -; abundance: -; v_gene: TRBV12-3/TRBV12-4; j_gene: TRBJ2-1; CDR3nt: TGTGCCAGCAGTTTATACCGGGGGCTGGACAATGAGCAGTTCTTC; CDR3aa: CASSLYRGLDNEQFF
d_gene: -; abundance: -; v_gene: TRBV5-1; j_gene: TRBJ2-5; CDR3nt: TGCGCCTGCAGCTTATATGAGACCCAGTACTTC; CDR3aa: CACSLYETQYF
d_gene: -; abundance: few; v_gene: TRBV4-2; j_gene: TRBJ1-4; CDR3nt: TGTGCCAGCAGCCAAGAAGGGATTGGCGAAAAACTGTTTTTT; CDR3aa: CASSQEGIGEKLFF
d_gene: TRBD1; abundance: -; v_gene: TRBV20-1; j_gene: TRBJ1-1; CDR3nt: TGCAGTGCGCAGAAGCCTCGACAGGGCCACACTGAAGCTTTCTTT; CDR3aa: CSAQKPRQGHTEAFF
d_gene: -; abundance: few; v_gene: TRBV7-2; j_gene: TRBJ2-1; CDR3nt: TGTGCCAGCAGCTTAGGGAGGGTTCAGCAGTTCTTC; CDR3aa: CASSLGRVQQFF
d_gene: -; abundance: -; v_gene: TRBV7-9; j_gene: TRBJ2-7; CDR3nt: TGTGCCAGCAACCCACTAGGCCTTGACTCCTACGAGCAGTACTTC; CDR3aa: CASNPLGLDSYEQYF
d_gene: -; abundance: many; v_gene: TRBV18; j_gene: TRBJ1-2; CDR3nt: TGTGCCAGCTCACCTACAGGGAACGGCTATGGCTACACCTTC; CDR3aa: CASSPTGNGYGYTF
d_gene: -; abundance: -; v_gene: TRBV12-3/TRBV12-4; j_gene: TRBJ2-3; CDR3nt: TGTGCCAGCAGTTTAAGATTCGCAGATACGCAGTATTTT; CDR3aa: CASSLRFADTQYF
d_gene: -; abundance: -; v_gene: TRBV5-1; j_gene: TRBJ2-3; CDR3nt: TGCGCCAGCAGCTTGGCCTGGGCTGCAGATACGCAGTATTTT; CDR3aa: CASSLAWAADTQYF
d_gene: TRBD2; abundance: -; v_gene: TRBV3-1; j_gene: TRBJ2-5; CDR3nt: TGTGCTGAGAGGGGACTAGAGGGCAATGAGCAGTACTTC; CDR3aa: CAERGLEGNEQYF
d_gene: TRBD2; abundance: -; v_gene: TRBV20-1; j_gene: TRBJ2-4; CDR3nt: TGCAGTGGGGGACTAGCGGCCAAAAACATTCAGTACTTC; CDR3aa: CSGGLAAKNIQYF
d_gene: TRBD1; abundance: few; v_gene: TRBV20-1; j_gene: TRBJ2-7; CDR3nt: TGCAGTGCTGTTAACCGGGACAGGGGCTACGAGCAGTACTTC; CDR3aa: CSAVNRDRGYEQYF
d_gene: TRBD1; abundance: few; v_gene: TRBV29-1; j_gene: TRBJ2-5; CDR3nt: TGCAGCGTTGAAGAATGGGGCAGGGGGCGGTTAGAAGAGACCCAGTACTTC; CDR3aa: CSVEEWGRGRLEETQYF
d_gene: -; abundance: -; v_gene: TRBV20-1; j_gene: TRBJ2-1; CDR3nt: TGCAGTGCTAGACAGGCCGGCAGGACCTACAATGAGCAGTTCTTC; CDR3aa: CSARQAGRTYNEQFF
d_gene: -; abundance: few; v_gene: TRBV12-3/TRBV12-4; j_gene: TRBJ2-7; CDR3nt: TGTGCCAGCAGCCCAGGGGCCCTAAGCTCCTACGAGCAGTACTTC; CDR3aa: CASSPGALSSYEQYF
d_gene: -; abundance: -; v_gene: TRBV25-1; j_gene: TRBJ2-1; CDR3nt: TGTGCCAGCAGTGAATCCAGGGTGATCGATGAGCAGTTCTTC; CDR3aa: CASSESRVIDEQFF
d_gene: -; abundance: few; v_gene: TRBV20-1; j_gene: TRBJ2-7; CDR3nt: TGCAGCGCGACGTTACAGGGTTACGAGCAGTACTTC; CDR3aa: CSATLQGYEQYF
d_gene: -; abundance: -; v_gene: TRBV5-1; j_gene: TRBJ1-6; CDR3nt: TGCGCCAGCAGCTTTATTCAGGGACTCGGTTCACCCCTCCACTTT; CDR3aa: CASSFIQGLGSPLHF
d_gene: -; abundance: few; v_gene: TRBV20-1; j_gene: TRBJ2-1; CDR3nt: TGCAGTGCTAGTCTGGGTCCCCGGGCGCAGTTCTTC; CDR3aa: CSASLGPRAQFF